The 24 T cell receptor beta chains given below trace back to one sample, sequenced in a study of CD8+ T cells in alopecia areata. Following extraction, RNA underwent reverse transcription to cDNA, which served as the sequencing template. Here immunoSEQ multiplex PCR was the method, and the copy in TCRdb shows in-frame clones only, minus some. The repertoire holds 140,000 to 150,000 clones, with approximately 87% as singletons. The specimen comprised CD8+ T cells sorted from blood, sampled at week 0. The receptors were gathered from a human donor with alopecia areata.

The CDR3 loop reads CASSHPGREPYTGELFF. The DNA of the CDR3 is TGTGCCAGCAGTCACCCCGGGCGGGAGCCTTACACCGGGGAGCTGTTTTTT. The chain has TRBV9 and TRBJ2-2; the match to TRBD2 covers 7 bases. Germline V gene sequence: CDR1 SGDLS, CDR2 YYNGEE. The trim removed 5 bases at V and 3 bases at J, leaving 13 bases unmatched. The CDR3 is made up of 17 amino acids.

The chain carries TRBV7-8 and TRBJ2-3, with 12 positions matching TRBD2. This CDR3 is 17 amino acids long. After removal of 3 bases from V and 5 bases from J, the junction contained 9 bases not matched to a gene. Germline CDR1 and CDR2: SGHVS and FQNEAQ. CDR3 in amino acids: CASSFLEPGLAGDTQYF. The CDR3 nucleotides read TGTGCCAGCAGCTTCCTAGAGCCGGGACTAGCGGGAGATACGCAGTATTTT.

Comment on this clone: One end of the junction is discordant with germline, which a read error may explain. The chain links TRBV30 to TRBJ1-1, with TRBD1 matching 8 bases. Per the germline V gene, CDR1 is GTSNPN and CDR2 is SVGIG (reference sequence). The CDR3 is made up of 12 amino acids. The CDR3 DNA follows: TGTGCCTCAAAGGGACAGGCAGCTGAAACTTTCTTT. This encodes CASKGQAAETFF.

The CDR3 DNA is TGTGCCAGCAGTGAAGCGCGGCCAGGACAGGGTGGGAAGACCCAGTACTTC. Its protein product is CASSEARPGQGGKTQYF. This chain links TRBV2 with TRBJ2-5; 8 bases align to TRBD1. Germline CDR1 is SNHLY and CDR2 is FYNNEI. This CDR3 is built from 17 residues. V was clipped by 0 bases and J by 6 bases; unmatched bases: 12.

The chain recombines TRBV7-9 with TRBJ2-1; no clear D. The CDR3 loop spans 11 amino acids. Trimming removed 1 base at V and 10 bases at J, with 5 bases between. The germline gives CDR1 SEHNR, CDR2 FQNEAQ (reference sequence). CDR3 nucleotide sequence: TGTGCCAGCAGCTTAGGAGAGGAGCAGTTCTTC. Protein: CASSLGEEQFF.

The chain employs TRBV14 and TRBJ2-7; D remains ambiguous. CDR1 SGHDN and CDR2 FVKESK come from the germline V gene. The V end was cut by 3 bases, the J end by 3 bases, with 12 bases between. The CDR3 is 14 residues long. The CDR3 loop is CASSHWDTFYEQYF. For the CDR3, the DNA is TGTGCCAGCAGCCATTGGGATACCTTCTACGAGCAGTACTTC. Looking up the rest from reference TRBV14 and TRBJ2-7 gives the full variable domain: EAGVTQFPSHSVIEKGQTVTLRCDPISGHDNLYWYRRVMGKEIKFLLHFVKESKQDESGMPNNRFLAERTGGTYSTLKVQPAELEDSGVYFCASSHWDTFYEQYFGPGTRLTVT.

CDR3 region: CASRPTSGSYEQYF. CDR3 in DNA: TGTGCCAGCAGACCGACTAGCGGCTCCTACGAGCAGTACTTC. V and J are TRBV2 and TRBJ2-7, with 9 bases fitting TRBD2. This CDR3 comprises 14 residues. Germline V gives CDR1 SNHLY, CDR2 FYNNEI. J lost 0 bases, V lost 6 bases, and 3 bases had no gene match. The full variable domain, rest sourced from reference TRBV2 and TRBJ2-7, is EPEVTQTPSHQVTQMGQEVILRCVPISNHLYFYWYRQILGQKVEFLVSFYNNEISEKSEIFDDQFSVERPDGSNFTLKIRSTKLEDSAMYFCASRPTSGSYEQYFGPGTRLTVT.

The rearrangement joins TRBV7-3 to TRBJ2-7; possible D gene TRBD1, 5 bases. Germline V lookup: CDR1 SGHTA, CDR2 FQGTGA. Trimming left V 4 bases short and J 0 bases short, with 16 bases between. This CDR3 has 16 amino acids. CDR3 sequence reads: CASSSKPRQNSYEQYF. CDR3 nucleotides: TGTGCCAGCAGCTCCAAACCTCGACAGAACTCCTACGAGCAGTACTTC.

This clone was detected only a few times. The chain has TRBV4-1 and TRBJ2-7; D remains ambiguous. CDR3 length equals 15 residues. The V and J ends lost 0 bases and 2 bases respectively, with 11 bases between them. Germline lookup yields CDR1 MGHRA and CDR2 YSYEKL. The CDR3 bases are TGCGCCAGCAGCCAAGAGGCAGAGACACCCTACGAGCAGTACTTC. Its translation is CASSQEAETPYEQYF.

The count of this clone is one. In DNA, the CDR3 is TGCGCCAGCAGCCAAGAAACTGGGGGTGATGAGCAGTTCTTC. This gives the protein CASSQETGGDEQFF. This sequence joins TRBV4-1 and TRBJ2-1, with D perhaps being TRBD1 or TRBD2 (5 bases each). The V gene lost 0 bases and the J gene lost 8 bases, with 11 bases spanning the gap. CDR1 is MGHRA and CDR2 is YSYEKL in the germline V gene. The CDR3 contains 14 residues.

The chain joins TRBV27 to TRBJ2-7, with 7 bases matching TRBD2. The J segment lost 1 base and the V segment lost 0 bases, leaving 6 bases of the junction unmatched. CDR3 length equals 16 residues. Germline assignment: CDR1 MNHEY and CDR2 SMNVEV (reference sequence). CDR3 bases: TGTGCCAGCAGTTTATCGATGGGGGGGAAGTCCTACGAGCAGTACTTC. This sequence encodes CASSLSMGGKSYEQYF.

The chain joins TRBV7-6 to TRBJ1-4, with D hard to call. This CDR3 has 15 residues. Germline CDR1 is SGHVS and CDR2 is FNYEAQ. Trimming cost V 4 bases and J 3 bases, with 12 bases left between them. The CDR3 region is CASSSTLTANEKLFF. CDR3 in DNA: TGTGCCAGCAGCTCCACCCTGACGGCTAATGAAAAACTGTTTTTT. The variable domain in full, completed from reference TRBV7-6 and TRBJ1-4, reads GAGVSQSPRYKVTKRGQDVALRCDPISGHVSLYWYRQALGQGPEFLTYFNYEAQQDKSGLPNDRFSAERPEGSISTLTIQRTEQRDSAMYRCASSSTLTANEKLFFGSGTQLSVL.

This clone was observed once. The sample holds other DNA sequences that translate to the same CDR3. CDR3 in amino acids: CASSIRQGAYEQYF. In DNA form, the CDR3 reads TGTGCCAGTAGTATAAGGCAGGGAGCCTACGAGCAGTACTTC. The chain combines TRBV19 with TRBJ2-7; D is possibly TRBD1 or TRBD2 (5 bases each). V shed 2 bases and J shed 2 bases, with 10 bases lying between them. Germline assignment: CDR1 LNHDA and CDR2 SQIVND (reference sequence). CDR3 length: 14 amino acids.

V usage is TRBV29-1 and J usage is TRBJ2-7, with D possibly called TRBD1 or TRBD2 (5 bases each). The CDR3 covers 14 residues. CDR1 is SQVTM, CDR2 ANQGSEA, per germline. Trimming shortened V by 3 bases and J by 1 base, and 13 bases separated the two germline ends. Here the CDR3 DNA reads TGCAGCGTTGATTTAGGGACGGATTCCTACGAGCAGTACTTC. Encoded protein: CSVDLGTDSYEQYF.

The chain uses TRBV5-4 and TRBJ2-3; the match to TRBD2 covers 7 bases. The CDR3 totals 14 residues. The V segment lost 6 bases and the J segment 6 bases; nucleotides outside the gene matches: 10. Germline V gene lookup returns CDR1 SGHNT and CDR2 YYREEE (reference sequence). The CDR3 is CASISGEGRDTQYF. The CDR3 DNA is TGTGCCAGCATCTCCGGGGAGGGAAGGGATACGCAGTATTTT.

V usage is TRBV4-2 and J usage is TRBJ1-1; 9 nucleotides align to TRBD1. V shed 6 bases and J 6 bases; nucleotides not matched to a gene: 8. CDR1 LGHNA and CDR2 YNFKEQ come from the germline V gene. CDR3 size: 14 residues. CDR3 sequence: CASRWGQGGPEAFF. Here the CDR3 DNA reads TGTGCCAGCAGGTGGGGACAGGGAGGTCCTGAAGCTTTCTTT.

CDR3 sequence: CAWSVGTASNQPQHF. CDR3 nucleotides: TGTGCCTGGAGTGTAGGGACAGCTAGCAATCAGCCCCAGCATTTT. This chain uses TRBV30 with TRBJ1-5; 7 bases line up with TRBD1. The ends lost 0 bases at V and 0 bases at J; junction bases unmatched: 2. The CDR3 is 15 amino acids. CDR1 and CDR2 (germline): GTSNPN, SVGIG (reference sequence).

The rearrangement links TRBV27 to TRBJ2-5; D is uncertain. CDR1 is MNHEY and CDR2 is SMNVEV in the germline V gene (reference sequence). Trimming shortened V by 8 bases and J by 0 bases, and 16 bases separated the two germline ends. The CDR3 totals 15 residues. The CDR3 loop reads CASGRLLTYQETQYF. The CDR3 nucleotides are TGTGCCAGCGGACGGTTGCTGACGTACCAAGAGACCCAGTACTTC.

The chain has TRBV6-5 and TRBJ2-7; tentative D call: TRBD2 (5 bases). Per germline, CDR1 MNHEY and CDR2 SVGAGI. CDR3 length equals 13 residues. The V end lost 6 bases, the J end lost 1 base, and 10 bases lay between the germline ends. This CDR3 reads CASRDSVSYEQYF. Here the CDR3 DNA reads TGTGCCAGCAGGGACTCCGTATCCTACGAGCAGTACTTC.

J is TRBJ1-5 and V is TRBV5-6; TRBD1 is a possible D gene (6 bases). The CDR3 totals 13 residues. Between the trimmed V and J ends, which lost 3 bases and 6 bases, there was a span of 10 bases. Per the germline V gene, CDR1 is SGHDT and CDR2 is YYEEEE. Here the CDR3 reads CASSSGAFQPQHF. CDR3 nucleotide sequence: TGTGCCAGCAGCTCGGGGGCGTTTCAGCCCCAGCATTTT.

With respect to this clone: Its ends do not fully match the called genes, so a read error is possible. The CDR3 spells CASSSTTTGTDTQYF. In DNA form, the CDR3 reads TGTGCTAGCAGCTCTACAACGACGGGGACCGATACGCAGTATTTT. J is TRBJ2-3 and V is TRBV7-7; D possibly uses TRBD1 or TRBD2 (5 bases each). There are 15 residues in the CDR3. CDR1 and CDR2 (germline): SSHAT, FNYEAQ (reference sequence).

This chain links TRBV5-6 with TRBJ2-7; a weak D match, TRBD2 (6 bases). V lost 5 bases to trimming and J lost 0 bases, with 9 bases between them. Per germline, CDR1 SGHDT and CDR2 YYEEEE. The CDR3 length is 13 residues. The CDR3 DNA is TGTGCCAGCAGTCAGGGACTCTCCTACGAGCAGTACTTC. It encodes CASSQGLSYEQYF.

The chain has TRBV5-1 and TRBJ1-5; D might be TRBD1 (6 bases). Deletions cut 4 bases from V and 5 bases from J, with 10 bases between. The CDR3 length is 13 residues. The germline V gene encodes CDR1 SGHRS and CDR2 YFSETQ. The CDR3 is CASSAEGDQPQHF. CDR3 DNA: TGCGCCAGCAGCGCCGAGGGGGATCAGCCCCAGCATTTT.

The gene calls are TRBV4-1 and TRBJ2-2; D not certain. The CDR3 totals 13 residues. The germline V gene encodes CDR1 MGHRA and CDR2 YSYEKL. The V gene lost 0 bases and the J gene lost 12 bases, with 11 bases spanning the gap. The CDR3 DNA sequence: TGCGCCAGCAGCCAAGAGATCGGGCAGAAGCTGTTTTTT. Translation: CASSQEIGQKLFF.